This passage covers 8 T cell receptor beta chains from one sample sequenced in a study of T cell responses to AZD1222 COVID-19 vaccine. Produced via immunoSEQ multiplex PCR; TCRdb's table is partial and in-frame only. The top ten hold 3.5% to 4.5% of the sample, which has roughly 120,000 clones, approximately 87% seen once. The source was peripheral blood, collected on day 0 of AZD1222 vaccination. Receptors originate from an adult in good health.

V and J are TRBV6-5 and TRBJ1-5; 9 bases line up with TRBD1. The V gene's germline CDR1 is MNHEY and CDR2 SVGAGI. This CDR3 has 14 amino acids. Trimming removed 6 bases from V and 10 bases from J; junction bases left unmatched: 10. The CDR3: CASSRDRGILPQHF. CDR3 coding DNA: TGTGCCAGCAGCCGAGACAGGGGGATCCTTCCCCAGCATTTT.

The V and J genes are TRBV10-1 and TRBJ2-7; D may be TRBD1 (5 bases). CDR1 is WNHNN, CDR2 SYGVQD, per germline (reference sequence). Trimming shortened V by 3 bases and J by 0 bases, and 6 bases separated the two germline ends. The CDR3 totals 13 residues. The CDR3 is CASSEDSSYEQYF. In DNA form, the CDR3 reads TGCGCCAGCAGTGAAGACAGCTCCTACGAGCAGTACTTC.

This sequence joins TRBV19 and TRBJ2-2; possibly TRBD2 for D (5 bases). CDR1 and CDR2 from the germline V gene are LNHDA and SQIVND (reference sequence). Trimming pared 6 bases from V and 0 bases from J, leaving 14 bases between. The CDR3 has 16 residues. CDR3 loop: CASSPGLLTNTGELFF. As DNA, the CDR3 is TGTGCCAGTAGCCCCGGACTGCTAACGAACACCGGGGAGCTGTTTTTT. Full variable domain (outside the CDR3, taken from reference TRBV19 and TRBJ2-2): DGGITQSPKYLFRKEGQNVTLSCEQNLNHDAMYWYRQDPGQGLRLIYYSQIVNDFQKGDIAEGYSVSREKKESFPLTVTSAQKNPTAFYLCASSPGLLTNTGELFFGEGSRLTVL.

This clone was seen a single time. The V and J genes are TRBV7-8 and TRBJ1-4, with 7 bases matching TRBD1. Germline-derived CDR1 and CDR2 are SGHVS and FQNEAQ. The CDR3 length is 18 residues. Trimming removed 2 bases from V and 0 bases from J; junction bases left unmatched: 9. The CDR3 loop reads CASSLKGRGAATNEKLFF. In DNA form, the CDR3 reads TGTGCCAGCAGCTTAAAGGGCAGGGGGGCGGCAACTAATGAAAAACTGTTTTTT.

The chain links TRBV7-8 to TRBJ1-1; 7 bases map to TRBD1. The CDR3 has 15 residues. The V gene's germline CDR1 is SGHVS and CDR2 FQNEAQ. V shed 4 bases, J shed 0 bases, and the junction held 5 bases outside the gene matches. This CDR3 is CASSSPTGLNTEAFF. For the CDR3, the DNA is TGTGCCAGCAGCTCGCCGACAGGGCTGAACACTGAAGCTTTCTTT.

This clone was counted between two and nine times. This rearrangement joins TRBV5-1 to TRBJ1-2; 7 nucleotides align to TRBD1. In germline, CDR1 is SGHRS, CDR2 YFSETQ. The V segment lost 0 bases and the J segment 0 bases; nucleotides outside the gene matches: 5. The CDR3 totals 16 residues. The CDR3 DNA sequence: TGCGCCAGCAGCTTGGTAGGACAGGCTTCTAACTATGGCTACACCTTC. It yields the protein CASSLVGQASNYGYTF.

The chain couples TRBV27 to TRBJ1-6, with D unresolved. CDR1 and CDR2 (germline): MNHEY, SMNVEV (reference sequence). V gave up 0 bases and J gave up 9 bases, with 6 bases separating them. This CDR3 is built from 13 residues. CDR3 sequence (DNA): TGTGCCAGCAGTTTATCGTTCGCTTCACCCCTCCACTTT. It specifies CASSLSFASPLHF.

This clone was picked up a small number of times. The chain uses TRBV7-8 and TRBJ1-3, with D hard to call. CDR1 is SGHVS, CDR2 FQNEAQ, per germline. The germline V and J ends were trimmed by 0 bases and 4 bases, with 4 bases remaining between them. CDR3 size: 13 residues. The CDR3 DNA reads TGTGCCAGCAGCTTAGCGAGGGGAAACACCATATATTTT. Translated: CASSLARGNTIYF.